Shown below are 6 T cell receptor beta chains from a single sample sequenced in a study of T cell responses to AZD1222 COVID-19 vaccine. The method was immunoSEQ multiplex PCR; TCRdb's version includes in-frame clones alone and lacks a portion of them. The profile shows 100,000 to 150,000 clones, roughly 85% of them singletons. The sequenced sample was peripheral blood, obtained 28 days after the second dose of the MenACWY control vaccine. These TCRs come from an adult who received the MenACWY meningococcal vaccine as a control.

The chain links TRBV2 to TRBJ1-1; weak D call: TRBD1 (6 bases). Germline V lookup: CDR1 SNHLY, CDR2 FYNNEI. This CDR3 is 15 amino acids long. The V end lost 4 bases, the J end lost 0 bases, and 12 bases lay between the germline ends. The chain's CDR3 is CASSGGRGLNTEAFF. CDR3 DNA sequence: TGTGCCAGCAGTGGGGGCAGGGGCCTGAACACTGAAGCTTTCTTT.

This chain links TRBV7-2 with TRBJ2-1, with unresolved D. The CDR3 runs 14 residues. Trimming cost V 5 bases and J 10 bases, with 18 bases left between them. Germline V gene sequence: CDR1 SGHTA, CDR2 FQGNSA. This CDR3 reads CASSPTVGATEQFF. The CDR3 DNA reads TGTGCCAGCAGCCCCACCGTCGGTGCTACGGAGCAGTTCTTC.

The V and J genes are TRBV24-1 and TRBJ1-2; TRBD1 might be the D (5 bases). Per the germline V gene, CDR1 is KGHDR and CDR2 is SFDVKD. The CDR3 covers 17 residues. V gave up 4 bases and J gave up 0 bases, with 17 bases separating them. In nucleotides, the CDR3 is TGTGCCACCAGTGACGGGGGGAGGGGCCCCTCTAACTATGGCTACACCTTC. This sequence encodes CATSDGGRGPSNYGYTF.

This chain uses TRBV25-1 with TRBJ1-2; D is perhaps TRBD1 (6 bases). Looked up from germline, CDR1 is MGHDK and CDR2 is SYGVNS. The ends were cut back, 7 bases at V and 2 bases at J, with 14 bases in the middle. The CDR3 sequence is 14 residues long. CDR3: CASKKGGQNYGYTF. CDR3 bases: TGTGCCAGCAAAAAAGGGGGGCAAAACTATGGCTACACCTTC.

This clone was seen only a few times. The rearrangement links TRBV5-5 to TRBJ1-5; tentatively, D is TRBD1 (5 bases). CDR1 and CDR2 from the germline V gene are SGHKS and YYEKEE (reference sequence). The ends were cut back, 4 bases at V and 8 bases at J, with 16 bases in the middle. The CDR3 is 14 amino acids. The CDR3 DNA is TGTGCCAGCAGCCTGACTCAGGGTGGGGAGCCCCAGCATTTT. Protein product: CASSLTQGGEPQHF. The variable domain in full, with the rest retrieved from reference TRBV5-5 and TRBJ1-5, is DAGVTQSPTHLIKTRGQQVTLRCSPISGHKSVSWYQQVLGQGPQFIFQYYEKEERGRGNFPDRFSARQFPNYSSELNVNALLLGDSALYLCASSLTQGGEPQHFGDGTRLSIL.

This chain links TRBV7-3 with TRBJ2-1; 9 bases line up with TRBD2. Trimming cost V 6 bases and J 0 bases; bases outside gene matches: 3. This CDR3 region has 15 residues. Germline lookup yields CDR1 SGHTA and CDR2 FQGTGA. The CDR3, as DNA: TGTGCCAGCAGTTCTAGCGGGGACTCCTACAATGAGCAGTTCTTC. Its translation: CASSSSGDSYNEQFF.